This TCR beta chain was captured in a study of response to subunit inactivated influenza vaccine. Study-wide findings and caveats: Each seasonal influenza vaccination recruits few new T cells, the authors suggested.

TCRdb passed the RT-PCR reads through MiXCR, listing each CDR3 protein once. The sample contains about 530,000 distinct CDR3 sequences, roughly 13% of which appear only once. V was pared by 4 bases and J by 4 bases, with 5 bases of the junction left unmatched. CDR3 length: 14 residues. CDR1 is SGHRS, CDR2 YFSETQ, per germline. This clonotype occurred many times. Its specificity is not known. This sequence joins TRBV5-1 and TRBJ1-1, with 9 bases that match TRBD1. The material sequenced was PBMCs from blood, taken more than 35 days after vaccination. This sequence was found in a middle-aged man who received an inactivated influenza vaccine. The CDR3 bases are TGCGCCAGCAGCGGACAGGGGCCAGGCACTGAAGCTTTCTTT. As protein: CASSGQGPGTEAFF.